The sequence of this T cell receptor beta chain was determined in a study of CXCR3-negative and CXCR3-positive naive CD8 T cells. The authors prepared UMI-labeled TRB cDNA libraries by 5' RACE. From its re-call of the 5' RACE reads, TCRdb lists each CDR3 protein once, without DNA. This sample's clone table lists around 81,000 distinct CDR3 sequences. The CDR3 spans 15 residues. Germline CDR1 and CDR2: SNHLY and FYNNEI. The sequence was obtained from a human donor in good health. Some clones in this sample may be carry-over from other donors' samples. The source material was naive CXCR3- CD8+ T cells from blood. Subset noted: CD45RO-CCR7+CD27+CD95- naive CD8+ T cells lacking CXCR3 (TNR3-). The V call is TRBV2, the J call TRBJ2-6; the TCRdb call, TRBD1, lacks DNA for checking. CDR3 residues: CASCGGLTGANVLTF.